This TCR beta chain was sequenced during a study of blood T cell repertoires in COVID-19. In the original workflow: Quantification of nucleated cells was approximated via reference gene primer amplification. The method was immunoSEQ multiplex PCR; TCRdb's version includes in-frame clones alone and lacks a portion of them. The D gene and trimming were derived from the DNA, and the V and J assignments and clone size from that table. The profile covers 270,000 or so clones, with approximately 86% appearing a single time and approximately 2.5% taken by the ten largest. Germline CDR1 LNHNV, CDR2 YYDKDF (reference sequence). This CDR3 spans 16 amino acids. Trimming pared 0 bases from V and 7 bases from J, leaving 17 bases between. Living in about two dozen US areas, the participants were between 18 and 89 years of age. Cohort allocation depended upon clinical history that participants reported.

Sequencing was carried out using PBMCs or T cells enriched from blood (not recorded which). This rearrangement joins TRBV15 to TRBJ2-3, with D perhaps matching TRBD1 (5 bases). This receptor was obtained from a woman between 18 and 29 years old who had recovered from COVID-19. This chain's CDR3 is CATSRDQVIGANTQYF. The CDR3 DNA follows: TGTGCCACCAGCAGAGATCAAGTGATAGGGGCGAATACGCAGTATTTT.